This T cell receptor beta chain was captured in a study of T cells in Graves' hyperthyroidism and ophthalmopathy. Findings of the study overall: Through a model of 13 V-J features, ophthalmopathy was separated from stable hyperthyroidism.

TCR beta CDR3 sequences were amplified from RNA transcripts. The primer set for the first-round RT-PCR of the TCR CDR3 was HTBI. TCRdb re-derived calls from the multiplex PCR reads in MiXCR, one entry per CDR3 protein. The profile shows 660,000 or so distinct CDR3 sequences, less than 25% of them singletons. Worth noting for this clonotype: Its antigen is not known.

Lactation, pregnancy, other autoimmune disease or uncontrolled infection led to exclusion of patients. Clinical symptoms, serum thyroxine, TRAb, thyroid ultrasound and orbital computed tomography established diagnosis. The source of the PBMCs was about 10 ml of fresh peripheral blood. Trimming took off 0 bases at V and 7 bases at J, with 16 bases between the two ends. Germline assignment: CDR1 LGHNA and CDR2 YSLEER. The CDR3 extends over 16 amino acids. This receptor was identified in a young man with Graves' ophthalmopathy. The genes are TRBV4-3 and TRBJ2-1, with D possibly being TRBD2 (6 bases). What was sequenced was blood. In nucleotides, the CDR3 is TGCGCCAGCAGCCAAGATCCCCAGGGCGGGATTAATGAGCAGTTCTTC. Translated: CASSQDPQGGINEQFF.